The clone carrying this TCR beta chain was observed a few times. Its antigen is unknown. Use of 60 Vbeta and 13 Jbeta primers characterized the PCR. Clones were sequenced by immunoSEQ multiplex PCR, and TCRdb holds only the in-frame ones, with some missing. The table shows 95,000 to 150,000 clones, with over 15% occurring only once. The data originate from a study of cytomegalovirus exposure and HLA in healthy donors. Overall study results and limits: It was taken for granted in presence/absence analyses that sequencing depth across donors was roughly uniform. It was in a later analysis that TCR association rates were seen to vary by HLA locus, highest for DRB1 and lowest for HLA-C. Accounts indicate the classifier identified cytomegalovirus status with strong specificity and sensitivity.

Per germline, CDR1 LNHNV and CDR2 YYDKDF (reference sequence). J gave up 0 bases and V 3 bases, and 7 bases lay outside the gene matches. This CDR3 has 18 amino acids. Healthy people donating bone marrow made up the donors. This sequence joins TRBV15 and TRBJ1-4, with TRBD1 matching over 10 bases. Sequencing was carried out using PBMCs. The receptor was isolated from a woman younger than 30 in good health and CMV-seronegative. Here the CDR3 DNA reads TGTGCCACCAGCAGGCTCCCGGGACAGGGGACAACTAATGAAAAACTGTTTTTT. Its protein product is CATSRLPGQGTTNEKLFF.